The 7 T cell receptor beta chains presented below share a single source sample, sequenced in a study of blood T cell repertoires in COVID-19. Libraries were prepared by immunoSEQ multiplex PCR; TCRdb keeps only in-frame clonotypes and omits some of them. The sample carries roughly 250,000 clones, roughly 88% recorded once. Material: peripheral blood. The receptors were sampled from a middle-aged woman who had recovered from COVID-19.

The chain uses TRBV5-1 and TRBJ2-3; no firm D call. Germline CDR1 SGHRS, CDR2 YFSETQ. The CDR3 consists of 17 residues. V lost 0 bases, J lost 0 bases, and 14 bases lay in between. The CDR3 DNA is TGCGCCAGCAGCTTGGTCCCAGTGACGGGTAGCACAGATACGCAGTATTTT. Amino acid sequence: CASSLVPVTGSTDTQYF.

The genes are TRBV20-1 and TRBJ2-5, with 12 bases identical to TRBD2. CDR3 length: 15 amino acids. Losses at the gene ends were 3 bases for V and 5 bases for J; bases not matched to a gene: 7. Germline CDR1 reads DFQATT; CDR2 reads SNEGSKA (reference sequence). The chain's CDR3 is CSASSLAGGQETQYF. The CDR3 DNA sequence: TGCAGTGCTAGTTCCCTAGCGGGAGGGCAGGAGACCCAGTACTTC.

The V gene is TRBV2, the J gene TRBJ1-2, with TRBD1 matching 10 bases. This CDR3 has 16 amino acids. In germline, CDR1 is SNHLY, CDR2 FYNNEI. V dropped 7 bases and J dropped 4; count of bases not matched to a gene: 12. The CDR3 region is CASKGQGIRGGYGYTF. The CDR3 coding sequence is TGTGCCAGCAAGGGACAGGGGATCCGGGGGGGCTATGGCTACACCTTC.

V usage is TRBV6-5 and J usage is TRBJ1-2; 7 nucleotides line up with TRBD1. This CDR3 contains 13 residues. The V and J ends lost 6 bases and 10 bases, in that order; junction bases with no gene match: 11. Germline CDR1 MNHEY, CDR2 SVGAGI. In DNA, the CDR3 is TGTGCCAGCAGGAACCAGGGGGTCGGTGACTACACCTTC. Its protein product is CASRNQGVGDYTF.

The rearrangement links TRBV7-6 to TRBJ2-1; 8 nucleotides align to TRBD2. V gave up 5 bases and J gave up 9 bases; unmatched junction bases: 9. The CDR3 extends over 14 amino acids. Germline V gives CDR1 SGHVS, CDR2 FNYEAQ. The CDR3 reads CASSPRTSFGEQFF. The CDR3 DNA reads TGTGCCAGCAGCCCCCGGACTAGCTTTGGTGAGCAGTTCTTC.

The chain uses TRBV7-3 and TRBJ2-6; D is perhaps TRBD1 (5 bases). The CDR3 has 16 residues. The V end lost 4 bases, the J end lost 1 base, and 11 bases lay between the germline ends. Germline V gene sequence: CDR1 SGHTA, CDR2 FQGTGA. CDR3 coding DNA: TGTGCCAGCAGCTCCGACAGTTTGTCTGGGGCCAACGTCCTGACTTTC. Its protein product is CASSSDSLSGANVLTF.

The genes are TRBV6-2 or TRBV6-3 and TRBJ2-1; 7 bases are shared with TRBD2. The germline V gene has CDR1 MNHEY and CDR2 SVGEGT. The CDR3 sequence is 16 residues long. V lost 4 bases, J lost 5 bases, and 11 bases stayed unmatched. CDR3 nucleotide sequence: TGTGCCAGCAGTTCTCCTCGGACTCGGGGGGACAATGAGCAGTTCTTC. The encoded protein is CASSSPRTRGDNEQFF.